This T cell receptor beta chain is from a study of T-cell memory formation after mild COVID-19. Study information: TCR clustering was largely donor specific. General study points: The main location of contracting CD4+ clones was CM and EM, and that of contracting CD8+ clones was EMRA. Pre-infection memory contained some responding clones, which suggested that cross-reactive memory had joined.

With regard to this clonotype: Its antigen is not known.

UMIs and sample barcodes were carried by the TCR alpha and TCR beta cDNA libraries that 5'RACE produced using constant-segment primers. Each CDR3 protein is one row after TCRdb ran MiXCR on the 5' RACE reads. The repertoire holds a few hundred thousand distinct CDR3 sequences, with approximately 24% as singletons. V lost 3 bases, J lost 2 bases, and 2 bases stayed unmatched. From germline, CDR1 is LNHDA and CDR2 SQIVND (reference sequence). The CDR3 totals 15 residues. The sample comprised PBMCs or a T cell subset sorted from them (not recorded which). This receptor was taken from an adult woman who had mild COVID-19 (a few samples of this study predate the infection). Cell type and time point are not known. The rearrangement links TRBV19 to TRBJ2-5, with TRBD2 matching over 11 bases. The CDR3 nucleotides read TGTGCCAGTAGTATGGGACTAGCGGAACAAGAGACCCAGTACTTC. Translated: CASSMGLAEQETQYF.